This TCR beta chain originates from a study of blood T cell repertoires in COVID-19 (dated by TCRdb to the early 2020s). About the investigation overall: Collaborator samples came from the United States, Italy and Spain and covered acute and convalescent phases of COVID-19. Nearly every sample came with metadata listing a de-identified subject ID, COVID-19 status, age in years and sex. The samples were drawn from the first 160 participants of the ongoing ImmuneRACE study and from 1,200 or so subjects provided by 6 global collaborators. Where available, HLA class I and class II types were obtained from metadata supplied by the sample provider rather than from assay-based typing. Subjects who had been exposed to COVID-19, were actively infected with it, or had recovered from it provided the deeply sampled blood TCRbeta repertoires that made up the dataset. The repertoires were released in a freely available public database intended as a resource for research on the immune response to SARS-CoV-2. The material from the prospective study consisted of cDNA or gDNA derived from T cells, B-cell-depleted T cells, or PBMCs. Broad study findings and their caveats: Clinical and demographic metadata were provided uncurated, with the amount varying by source and participant.

As regards this clone: The specificity of this receptor is unknown. There are no base qualities to consult, and no much larger clone falls within one base.

Whole blood was collected in K2EDTA tubes by collaborating institutions according to the institutions' own protocols. For TCRbeta analysis, collaborator samples were shipped as frozen whole blood, as isolated PBMCs, or as DNA extracted from either sample type. V is cut by 1 base and J by 5 bases, and the space between the germline ends is 11 bases. The CDR3 holds 14 amino acids from the cysteine to the phenylalanine. Here the CDR3 DNA is all that survives: 42 bases in frame from base 1. Via the germline V gene (reference sequence), CDR1 is SEHNR and CDR2 FQNEAQ. TCRbeta CDR3 regions were amplified from genomic DNA by means of the immunoSEQ Assay, a bias-controlled multiplex PCR. The authors' analysis ran thus. The number of nucleated cells in each sample was estimated from the amplification of reference gene primers within the assay. Sequence reads were collapsed and filtered to measure the absolute abundance of every unique TCRbeta CDR3 rearrangement. For each sample, productive Simpson clonality was calculated by taking the square root of Simpson's diversity index across productive rearrangements. The immuneACCESS repertoire file appears here via TCRdb, limited to in-frame rearrangements. These files lack a portion of the clones; in checked studies, under half of the deficit traces to unresolved V genes, and the cause of the others is not known. That table gives V, J and clone size, and the DNA gave D and trimming. Recorded for this sample are 120,000 or so clones; around nine tenths of them occurred a single time. The ten top clones hold over 1% of the sample.

Sequenced input: peripheral blood. Recombination joined TRBV7-9 with TRBJ1-1, with the D gene uncertain. The clonotype comes from a woman over 75 with acute or convalescent COVID-19. The CDR3 protein: CASSLVGLRTEAFF. In nucleotides, the sequence is TGTGCCAGCAGCTTAGTTGGGCTCAGGACTGAAGCTTTCTTT. With the rest looked up from the reference TRBV7-9 and TRBJ1-1 genes rather than sequenced, the full variable domain is DTGVSQNPRHKITKRGQNVTFRCDPISEHNRLYWYRQTLGQGPEFLTYFQNEAQLEKSRLLSDRFSAERPKGSFSTLEIQRTEQGDSAMYLCASSLVGLRTEAFFGQGTRLTVV.